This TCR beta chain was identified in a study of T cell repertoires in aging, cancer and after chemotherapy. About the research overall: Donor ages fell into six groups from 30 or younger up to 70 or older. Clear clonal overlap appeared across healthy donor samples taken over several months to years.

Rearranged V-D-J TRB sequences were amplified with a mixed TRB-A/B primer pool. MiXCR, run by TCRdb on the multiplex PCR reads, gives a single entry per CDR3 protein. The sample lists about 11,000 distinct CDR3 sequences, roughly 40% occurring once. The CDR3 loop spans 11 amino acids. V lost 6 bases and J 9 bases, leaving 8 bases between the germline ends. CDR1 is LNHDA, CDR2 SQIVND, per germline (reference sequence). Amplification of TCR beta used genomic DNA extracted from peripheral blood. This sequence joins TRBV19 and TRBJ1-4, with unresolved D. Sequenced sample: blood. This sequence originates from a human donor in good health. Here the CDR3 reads CASRGGKKLFF. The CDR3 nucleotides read TGTGCCAGTAGAGGAGGGAAAAAACTGTTTTTT.